Each of the 19 T cell receptor beta chains below was sequenced from the same sample in a study of spatial heterogeneity in lung cancer. Study conclusions and caveats: The study found that expanded intratumoral alpha and beta TCR counts tracked tumor mutation counts.

TCRdb independently ran MiXCR on the 5' RACE reads; one entry per CDR3 protein. The repertoire holds more than 20,000 distinct CDR3 sequences, over 2.5% seen once, with roughly 7.2% in the top ten. The sample's time point: sample taken at primary tumor resection. For these TCRs, the target antigens are not known. Sequenced material: lung tumor tissue, taken at surgery. These receptors came from a male donor with early-stage non-small cell lung cancer.

This clonotype was detected many times. The chain uses TRBV6-6 and TRBJ2-2, with TRBD2 matching over 7 bases. V lost 0 bases, J lost 0 bases, and 13 bases stayed unmatched. The CDR3 loop spans 20 amino acids. Germline-derived CDR1 and CDR2 are MNHNY and SVGAGI (reference sequence). The CDR3 DNA is TGTGCCAGCAGTTACTCGCGGGAGTCCAAGAGGGCCTCGAACACCGGGGAGCTGTTTTTT. Protein sequence: CASSYSRESKRASNTGELFF.

This clonotype showed up many times. J is TRBJ1-1 and V is TRBV20-1; TRBD1 might be the D (5 bases). The ends were cut back, 3 bases at V and 10 bases at J, with 15 bases in the middle. The CDR3 contains 12 residues. Germline V gene lookup returns CDR1 DFQATT and CDR2 SNEGSKA (reference sequence). DNA for the CDR3: TGCAGTGCTAGTCCCGGGGGGGATCGAGCTTTCTTT. Translating gives CSASPGGDRAFF.

This clonotype was detected many times. V gene TRBV20-1 combines with J gene TRBJ1-1; D may be TRBD1 (6 bases). The CDR3 loop spans 13 amino acids. Germline CDR1 and CDR2: DFQATT and SNEGSKA (reference sequence). V shed 1 base and J shed 5 bases, with 11 bases lying between them. The CDR3 region has the DNA TGCAGTGCTAGAGGGGTAGGGGGGACTGAAGCTTTCTTT. Translation gives CSARGVGGTEAFF.

This clonotype was recorded at least ten times. The J gene is TRBJ1-5, the V gene TRBV5-1; a possible D gene is TRBD1 (5 bases). CDR1 is SGHRS and CDR2 is YFSETQ in the germline V gene. The CDR3 totals 19 residues. V was clipped by 3 bases and J by 0 bases, with 22 bases between them. The CDR3 nucleotides are TGCGCCAGCAGCTCGATTGGGGGGGACCGGACCTATAGCAATCAGCCCCAGCATTTT. It translates to CASSSIGGDRTYSNQPQHF.

This clonotype has a count of ten or more. The rearrangement links TRBV19 to TRBJ2-5, with 9 bases aligning to TRBD1. Germline trimming cut 7 bases from V and 6 bases from J; bases unmatched to any gene: 6. The CDR3 is 13 amino acids. Germline CDR1 is LNHDA and CDR2 is SQIVND (reference sequence). CDR3 nucleotides: TGTGCCAGTAAAACAGGGGGCGAAAAGACCCAGTACTTC. Its protein product is CASKTGGEKTQYF.

This clonotype was recorded many times. The V call is TRBV12-3 or TRBV12-4, the J call TRBJ2-1, with D uncertain. The V end was cut by 5 bases, the J end by 9 bases, with 14 bases between. The CDR3 is made up of 13 amino acids. The CDR3 is CASSPLGAIEQFF. The CDR3 DNA sequence: TGTGCCAGCAGTCCCCTAGGAGCTATTGAGCAGTTCTTC.

This clonotype showed up many times. The chain combines TRBV7-2 with TRBJ2-1; D is ambiguous. Deletions cut 3 bases from V and 7 bases from J, with 7 bases between. CDR1 and CDR2 (germline): SGHTA, FQGNSA. The CDR3 runs to 12 residues. The CDR3 loop reads CASSFSWNEQFF. DNA of the CDR3: TGTGCCAGCAGCTTCTCATGGAATGAGCAGTTCTTC.

This clonotype has ten or more counts. The chain recombines TRBV7-2 with TRBJ1-3; a possible D gene is TRBD1 (6 bases). This CDR3 has 15 amino acids. V was clipped by 1 base and J by 3 bases, with 10 bases between them. Germline-derived CDR1 and CDR2 are SGHTA and FQGNSA. The CDR3 region has the DNA TGTGCCAGCAGCTTAGTGACAGGCAGTGGAAACACCATATATTTT. This gives the protein CASSLVTGSGNTIYF. The whole variable domain, filled in from reference TRBV7-2 and TRBJ1-3, reads GAGVSQSPSNKVTEKGKDVELRCDPISGHTALYWYRQSLGQGLEFLIYFQGNSAPDKSGLPSDRFSAERTGGSVSTLTIQRTQQEDSAVYLCASSLVTGSGNTIYFGEGSWLTVV.

This clonotype came up many times. J is TRBJ2-5 and V is TRBV24-1; 11 positions match TRBD2. Germline V CDR1 and CDR2: KGHDR, SFDVKD. The V segment lost 11 bases and the J segment 3 bases; nucleotides outside the gene matches: 10. This CDR3 spans 15 amino acids. The DNA of the CDR3 is TGTGCCAGTTCTCCGGGGGGACTAGCGGAAGAGACCCAGTACTTC. Protein sequence: CASSPGGLAEETQYF.

This clonotype was found many times. V usage is TRBV6-2 or TRBV6-3 and J usage is TRBJ2-7; D is perhaps TRBD1 or TRBD2 (5 bases each). The CDR3 is 11 residues long. Germline V gene data show CDR1 as MNHEY and CDR2 as SVGEGT. Trimming removed 6 bases from V and 5 bases from J, with 8 bases in between. This CDR3 is CASRWGNEQYF. The CDR3 DNA reads TGTGCCAGCAGGTGGGGGAACGAGCAGTACTTC.

At least ten counts were recorded for this clonotype. This chain uses TRBV9 with TRBJ1-1; TRBD1 agrees at 7 bases. In germline, CDR1 is SGDLS, CDR2 YYNGEE. This CDR3 comprises 15 residues. Trimming took 6 bases from V and 0 from J; bases not matched to a gene: 8. The CDR3 DNA is TGTGCCAGCAACCCAGGAGGGGGCCTGAACACTGAAGCTTTCTTT. Its translation: CASNPGGGLNTEAFF.

This clonotype was counted ten times or more. The genes are TRBV6-5 and TRBJ1-5; a weak D match, TRBD1 (6 bases). V lost 5 bases and J 2 bases, leaving 16 bases between the germline ends. The CDR3 extends over 16 amino acids. The germline V gene encodes CDR1 MNHEY and CDR2 SVGAGI. CDR3 sequence reads: CASSGLRDIGNQPQHF. The CDR3, as DNA: TGTGCCAGCAGTGGACTCCGGGACATCGGCAATCAGCCCCAGCATTTT.

This clonotype was picked up many times. This rearrangement joins TRBV12-3 or TRBV12-4 to TRBJ2-1; D might be TRBD2 (6 bases). The ends were cut back, 3 bases at V and 6 bases at J, with 9 bases in the middle. This CDR3 is built from 13 residues. In DNA, the CDR3 is TGTGCCAGCAGTTTGGAGGGGTTCAATGAGCAGTTCTTC. Translated, it gives CASSLEGFNEQFF.

This clonotype was detected many times. This chain connects TRBV3-1 to TRBJ2-5, with 15 bases identical to TRBD2. The CDR3 is made up of 15 amino acids. V was pared by 7 bases and J by 5 bases, with 5 bases of the junction left unmatched. The germline V gene has CDR1 LGHDT and CDR2 YNNKEL (reference sequence). The CDR3 region has the DNA TGTGCCAGCACCCGGACTAGCGGGAGGGGTGAGACCCAGTACTTC. As protein: CASTRTSGRGETQYF.

This clonotype was counted at least ten times. This chain links TRBV7-9 with TRBJ2-3; 7 nucleotides agree with TRBD1. The ends lost 5 bases at V and 1 base at J; junction bases unmatched: 3. The CDR3 consists of 14 residues. Germline loops: CDR1 SEHNR, CDR2 FQNEAQ (reference sequence). Here the CDR3 DNA reads TGTGCCAGCAGCACGGGACAGCGCACAGATACGCAGTATTTT. Its protein product is CASSTGQRTDTQYF.

Many counts were recorded for this clonotype. CDR3: CASSLLAGAGYEQYF. In DNA form, the CDR3 reads TGTGCCAGCAGCTTATTAGCGGGAGCCGGCTACGAGCAGTACTTC. V and J are TRBV7-2 and TRBJ2-7; 9 nucleotides match TRBD2. The CDR3 is made up of 15 amino acids. Per germline, CDR1 SGHTA and CDR2 FQGNSA. Losses at the gene ends were 2 bases for V and 3 bases for J; bases not matched to a gene: 5. The full variable domain, in which reference TRBV7-2 and TRBJ2-7 provide the parts outside the CDR3, is GAGVSQSPSNKVTEKGKDVELRCDPISGHTALYWYRQSLGQGLEFLIYFQGNSAPDKSGLPSDRFSAERTGGSVSTLTIQRTQQEDSAVYLCASSLLAGAGYEQYFGPGTRLTVT.

This clonotype occurred many times. The CDR3: CASSPSTGGGLYEQYF. The CDR3, as DNA: TGTGCCAGCAGCCCCTCCACAGGGGGAGGGCTCTACGAGCAGTACTTC. The rearrangement joins TRBV9 to TRBJ2-7, with TRBD1 as a possible D gene (8 bases). V lost 4 bases to trimming and J lost 3 bases, with 20 bases between them. This CDR3 is built from 16 residues. CDR1 SGDLS and CDR2 YYNGEE come from the germline V gene.

This clonotype was seen at least ten times. This sequence joins TRBV5-1 and TRBJ2-5; 14 bases are shared with TRBD2. The germline CDR1 and CDR2 sequences are SGHRS and YFSETQ. The J segment lost 7 bases and the V segment lost 4 bases, leaving 3 bases of the junction unmatched. The CDR3 length is 14 residues. CDR3 DNA sequence: TGCGCCAGCAGCCCGGGACTAGCGGGAGTGACCCAGTACTTC. This encodes CASSPGLAGVTQYF.

This clonotype was observed a handful of times. The chain recombines TRBV11-3 with TRBJ2-1; D perhaps matches TRBD2 (6 bases). V dropped 4 bases and J dropped 0 bases, with 13 bases sitting between them. The CDR3 is made up of 16 amino acids. CDR1 is SGHNT and CDR2 is YENEEA in the germline V gene. CDR3 protein: CASSSSEGRSYNEQFF. In DNA, the CDR3 is TGTGCCAGCAGCTCCTCGGAGGGCCGCTCCTACAATGAGCAGTTCTTC. Full variable domain (missing parts from reference TRBV11-3 and TRBJ2-1): EAGVVQSPRYKIIEKKQPVAFWCNPISGHNTLYWYLQNLGQGPELLIRYENEEAVDDSQLPKDRFSAERLKGVDSTLKIQPAELGDSAVYLCASSSSEGRSYNEQFFGPGTRLTVL.